This TCR beta chain was identified during a study of identical twins. Study-wide results and limits: Excess twin sharing in beta out-of-frame sequences was weaker. Models, which agreed with sharing between unrelated individuals, nonetheless underestimated the out-of-frame TCR alpha sharing seen in monozygotic twins.

This clonotype has ten or more counts. Its specificity is not known. A universal primer site was incorporated via template switching, and the cDNA contained unique molecular identifiers. MiXCR, run by TCRdb on the 5' RACE reads, gives a single entry per CDR3 protein. The sample has around 960,000 distinct CDR3 sequences, approximately 13% seen once. The CDR3 totals 17 residues. V dropped 0 bases and J dropped 3 bases, with 18 bases sitting between them. Germline CDR1 is LNHNV and CDR2 is YYDKDF (reference sequence). The same specimen was also included in a second study, on yellow fever vaccine responses in identical twins.

J is TRBJ2-7 and V is TRBV15; a possible D gene is TRBD2 (5 bases). Material for sequencing was PBMCs. The TCR comes from a woman under 30 in good health. CDR3 residues: CATSRDGVSGKIYEQYF. The CDR3 DNA follows: TGTGCCACCAGCAGAGATGGTGTCAGCGGTAAAATCTACGAGCAGTACTTC.